Following are 27 T cell receptor beta chains from one sample sequenced in a study of T-cell reconstitution after alpha-beta-depleted transplantation in children. Unique molecular identifiers were incorporated when the TCRbeta library was constructed. TCRdb processed the PCR reads anew with MiXCR; each CDR3 protein has one entry. The sample shows hundreds of thousands of distinct CDR3 sequences, roughly 9% of them seen only once. This sample comprised PBMCs from the stem cell graft donor, obtained from the stem cell graft. These receptors originate from a human donor who donated a stem cell graft to a child with acute lymphoblastic leukemia.

The table lists this clonotype with many counts. The chain recombines TRBV6-1 with TRBJ2-5; D is unresolved. The CDR3 runs to 13 residues. The V gene lost 5 bases and the J gene lost 5 bases, with 12 bases spanning the gap. Per the germline V gene, CDR1 is MNHNS and CDR2 is SASEGT. The CDR3 region is CASSNVVQETQYF. The CDR3 bases are TGTGCCAGCAGTAATGTGGTTCAGGAGACCCAGTACTTC.

The chain joins TRBV7-9 to TRBJ2-5; D is possibly TRBD1 (5 bases). The V and J ends lost 1 base and 2 bases respectively, with 8 bases between them. Germline assignment: CDR1 SEHNR and CDR2 FQNEAQ (reference sequence). CDR3 length: 14 amino acids. In DNA form, the CDR3 reads TGTGCCAGCAGCTTAGTAACAGGTCAAGAGACCCAGTACTTC. This sequence encodes CASSLVTGQETQYF.

This clonotype was observed many times. V usage is TRBV5-1 and J usage is TRBJ2-5; D might be TRBD2 (5 bases). Germline assignment: CDR1 SGHRS and CDR2 YFSETQ. The V end lost 3 bases, the J end lost 0 bases, and 15 bases lay between the germline ends. The CDR3 contains 16 residues. For the CDR3, the DNA is TGCGCCAGCAGCTCGACGATGGGAGCATACCAAGAGACCCAGTACTTC. This codes for CASSSTMGAYQETQYF.

This chain joins TRBV19 and TRBJ1-2, with no clear D. With 6 bases removed from V and 5 bases from J, the gap between germline ends came to 16 bases. Germline V gene sequence: CDR1 LNHDA, CDR2 SQIVND (reference sequence). The length of the CDR3 is 14 residues. The CDR3 sequence: CASRNPDRWYGYTF. The CDR3 bases are TGTGCCAGTAGAAACCCGGACCGGTGGTATGGCTACACCTTC.

The chain combines TRBV29-1 with TRBJ1-1, with TRBD1 matching over 7 bases. The CDR3 runs 11 residues. The ends lost 7 bases at V and 3 bases at J; junction bases unmatched: 2. The germline V gene encodes CDR1 SQVTM and CDR2 ANQGSEA. The CDR3 DNA reads TGCAGCGCAACAGGGGACACTGAAGCTTTCTTT. Its translation: CSATGDTEAFF.

This clonotype was recorded at least ten times. This chain connects TRBV21-1 to TRBJ2-3; the table's D call, TRBD1, has no DNA check behind it. TRBV21-1 has pseudogene status. The CDR3 runs to 16 residues. The chain's CDR3 is CASSTTGFGSTDTQYF. The CDR3 DNA follows: TGTGCCAGCAGCACAACAGGGTTTGGTAGCACAGATACGCAGTATTTT.

For this clonotype: One end of the junction varies from germline; a read error may be responsible. This sequence joins TRBV7-2 and TRBJ2-7; maybe TRBD2 (5 bases). This CDR3 contains 14 residues. The V gene's germline CDR1 is SGHTA and CDR2 FQGNSA. The CDR3 reads CASSSRVVEGIYFF. The DNA for the CDR3 is TGTGCCAGCAGCTCGAGAGTGGTTGAGGGCATTTATTTCTTC.

This clonotype was observed at least ten times. V gene TRBV19 combines with J gene TRBJ2-7; D not certain. V was cut by 5 bases and J by 7 bases, with 18 bases left in between. Germline loops: CDR1 LNHDA, CDR2 SQIVND (reference sequence). The CDR3 runs to 14 residues. The CDR3 DNA reads as TGTGCCAGTAGTGTAGTGTTCACAGATACGGAGCAGTACTTC. Its protein is CASSVVFTDTEQYF.

Only a few counts were recorded for this clonotype. The rearrangement joins TRBV18 to TRBJ1-2; 12 bases map to TRBD1. Germline V CDR1 and CDR2: KGHSH, LQKENI. CDR3 size: 16 residues. The V segment lost 8 bases and the J segment 0 bases; nucleotides outside the gene matches: 7. The CDR3 DNA follows: TGTGCCAGCACCGCGGGACAGGGGGCGGCTAACTATGGCTACACCTTC. It yields the protein CASTAGQGAANYGYTF.

This clonotype was found a few times. This CDR3 is CASTGNSGAGELFF. In DNA form, the CDR3 reads TGTGCCAGCACAGGGAACTCGGGGGCCGGGGAGCTGTTTTTT. The rearrangement joins TRBV25-1 to TRBJ2-2; maybe TRBD2 (6 bases). V shed 7 bases and J shed 6 bases, with 15 bases lying between them. Looked up from germline, CDR1 is MGHDK and CDR2 is SYGVNS. CDR3 length equals 14 residues.

The CDR3 protein is CASSGWGQLYEQYF. The DNA for the CDR3 is TGTGCCAGCAGCGGGTGGGGACAGCTCTACGAGCAGTACTTC. The chain is built from TRBV13 and TRBJ2-7, with 7 bases matching TRBD1. This CDR3 comprises 14 residues. Trimming cost V 5 bases and J 3 bases; bases outside gene matches: 7. Germline-derived CDR1 and CDR2 are PRHDT and FYEKMQ (reference sequence).

This clonotype was observed a few times. The J gene is TRBJ2-6, the V gene TRBV10-3, with 9 bases fitting TRBD1. There are 18 residues in the CDR3. V lost 3 bases, J lost 2 bases, and 8 bases stayed unmatched. The germline V gene encodes CDR1 ENHRY and CDR2 SYGVKD. The DNA of the CDR3 is TGTGCCATCAGTGACCCTACAGGGGGCGTTGCTGGGGCCAACGTCCTGACTTTC. This codes for CAISDPTGGVAGANVLTF.

The table lists this clonotype with many counts. The chain has TRBV29-1 and TRBJ1-3; D is perhaps TRBD1 (6 bases). Trimming took 8 bases from V and 3 from J, leaving 20 bases between them. From germline, CDR1 is SQVTM and CDR2 ANQGSEA. This CDR3 is 15 amino acids long. The CDR3 nucleotides read TGCAGCATAACGCTCTTCAGGGGTAATGGAAACACCATATATTTT. This translates into CSITLFRGNGNTIYF.

This sequence joins TRBV4-3 and TRBJ1-4; D remains ambiguous. Trimming removed 0 bases at V and 7 bases at J, with 15 bases between. The CDR3 runs 16 residues. Looked up from germline, CDR1 is LGHNA and CDR2 is YSLEER. The CDR3 reads CASSQDQGRGREKLFF. Written as DNA, the CDR3 is TGCGCCAGCAGCCAAGATCAAGGCCGCGGCCGTGAAAAACTGTTTTTT.

This clonotype was seen many times. The chain links TRBV5-1 to TRBJ2-7; the D is unclear. V was clipped by 0 bases and J by 4 bases, with 5 bases between them. Germline V gene data show CDR1 as SGHRS and CDR2 as YFSETQ. There are 12 residues in the CDR3. CDR3 amino acids: CASSLDIYEQYF. As DNA, the CDR3 is TGCGCCAGCAGCTTGGACATATACGAGCAGTACTTC.

This clonotype was detected ten times or more. This rearrangement joins TRBV3-1 to TRBJ1-2; D may be TRBD1 (5 bases). Germline values: CDR1 LGHDT, CDR2 YNNKEL (reference sequence). The CDR3 has 13 amino acids. The ends were cut back, 0 bases at V and 4 bases at J, with 6 bases in the middle. The CDR3 spells CASSQEGGYGYTF. In DNA, the CDR3 is TGTGCCAGCAGCCAAGAGGGGGGCTATGGCTACACCTTC.

This clonotype appeared a few times. The CDR3 DNA sequence: TGCAGCGTTAGGGAGGGGGGTGCTGAAGCTTTCTTT. Translated, it gives CSVREGGAEAFF. This chain uses TRBV29-1 with TRBJ1-1; tentatively, D is TRBD1 (6 bases). Germline CDR1 SQVTM, CDR2 ANQGSEA. The CDR3 length is 12 residues. V was shortened by 5 bases and J by 6 bases, with 13 bases between the two germline ends.

The table lists this clonotype with many counts. The rearrangement uses TRBV25-1 and TRBJ2-2, with TRBD1 as a possible D gene (6 bases). The CDR3 has 15 amino acids. V lost 5 bases, J lost 4 bases, and 14 bases lay in between. The V gene's germline CDR1 is MGHDK and CDR2 SYGVNS. The CDR3 nucleotides are TGTGCCAGCAGTACCCCAGGGGATAGCACCGGGGAGCTGTTTTTT. This encodes CASSTPGDSTGELFF.

This clonotype has only a few counts. This rearrangement joins TRBV5-1 to TRBJ1-2, with D uncertain. Trimming cost V 4 bases and J 5 bases, with 12 bases left between them. Germline lookup yields CDR1 SGHRS and CDR2 YFSETQ. CDR3 length: 13 amino acids. The CDR3 sequence is CASSGTGYYGYTF. As DNA, the CDR3 is TGCGCCAGCAGCGGAACGGGGTATTATGGCTACACCTTC.

This clonotype occurred many times. V is TRBV6-5 and J is TRBJ2-2; D is ambiguous. The CDR3 is made up of 17 amino acids. Between the trimmed V and J ends, which lost 0 bases and 1 base, there was a span of 12 bases. Per the germline V gene, CDR1 is MNHEY and CDR2 is SVGAGI. This CDR3 is CASSYSIGVGNTGELFF. CDR3 coding DNA: TGTGCCAGCAGTTACTCTATAGGAGTGGGGAACACCGGGGAGCTGTTTTTT.

This clonotype has at least ten counts. This rearrangement joins TRBV6-6 to TRBJ2-5, with a possible D match to TRBD2 (6 bases). The CDR3 is made up of 11 amino acids. Looked up from germline, CDR1 is MNHNY and CDR2 is SVGAGI (reference sequence). Trimming removed 8 bases at V and 5 bases at J, with 9 bases between. The CDR3 is CASSGRETQYF. The CDR3 region has the DNA TGTGCCAGCTCGGGGAGGGAGACCCAGTACTTC.

Many counts were recorded for this clonotype. The rearrangement uses TRBV5-5 and TRBJ2-5, with D unclear. The V end was cut by 0 bases, the J end by 1 base, with 7 bases between. CDR1 and CDR2 (germline): SGHKS, YYEKEE (reference sequence). This CDR3 has 14 amino acids. The CDR3: CASSLGPSQETQYF. The CDR3, as DNA: TGTGCCAGCAGCTTGGGACCGAGCCAAGAGACCCAGTACTTC.

The rearrangement joins TRBV7-2 to TRBJ2-5, with 8 bases lining up with TRBD2. CDR1 and CDR2 (germline): SGHTA, FQGNSA. J lost 7 bases, V lost 7 bases, and 5 bases had no gene match. This CDR3 is built from 12 residues. CDR3 in amino acids: CASNGSGGTQYF. DNA of the CDR3: TGTGCCAGCAACGGAAGCGGGGGGACCCAGTACTTC.

This clonotype was detected many times. The rearrangement joins TRBV29-1 to TRBJ2-1; no firm D call. This CDR3 has 12 residues. Trimming took 1 base from V and 6 from J, leaving 7 bases between them. Germline V gene data show CDR1 as SQVTM and CDR2 as ANQGSEA. The CDR3: CSVEGNSNEQFF. The CDR3 DNA reads TGCAGCGTTGAAGGGAATAGCAATGAGCAGTTCTTC.

This chain uses TRBV7-9 with TRBJ1-3; 7 bases are a match to TRBD1. Germline CDR1 reads SEHNR; CDR2 reads FQNEAQ (reference sequence). With V trimmed by 5 bases and J by 6 bases, 16 bases remained unmatched. CDR3 length: 17 residues. CDR3 residues: CASSPPIRDSVENTIYF. The CDR3 DNA is TGTGCCAGCAGCCCCCCGATCCGGGACAGTGTAGAAAACACCATATATTTT.

The chain uses TRBV27 and TRBJ1-2; TRBD1 matches 7 bases. The CDR3 is 13 residues long. Trimming cost V 6 bases and J 6 bases; bases outside gene matches: 7. Germline assignment: CDR1 MNHEY and CDR2 SMNVEV (reference sequence). This CDR3 reads CASSQGQGDGYTF. The CDR3 nucleotides are TGTGCCAGCAGCCAGGGCCAGGGGGATGGCTACACCTTC.

This clonotype occurred a few times. The V and J genes are TRBV6-1 and TRBJ2-1; 7 bases line up with TRBD1. The CDR3 covers 15 residues. V dropped 1 base and J dropped 4; count of bases not matched to a gene: 4. CDR1 is MNHNS, CDR2 SASEGT, per germline. The DNA for the CDR3 is TGTGCCAGCAGTGAAGGGGGACAGCCATACAATGAGCAGTTCTTC. This encodes CASSEGGQPYNEQFF.